The 3 T cell receptor beta chains given below trace back to one sample, sequenced in a study of control samples from healthy donors and cancer patients. Using immunoSEQ multiplex PCR, the repertoire was profiled, and TCRdb retains in-frame clones only, with some absent. The repertoire has some 130,000 clones, around 93% of them found once; the top ten carry about 2.2%. What was sequenced was blood. These receptors all stem from a woman aged 45-59 years in good health.

The chain uses TRBV29-1 and TRBJ1-4; D remains ambiguous. The CDR3 totals 13 residues. Trimming shortened V by 4 bases and J by 4 bases, and 10 bases separated the two germline ends. Germline CDR1 is SQVTM and CDR2 is ANQGSEA. Here the CDR3 reads CSVATGSNEKLFF. In nucleotides, the CDR3 is TGCAGCGTTGCTACGGGGAGTAATGAAAAACTGTTTTTT.

The chain has TRBV5-4 and TRBJ2-1, with a tentative D call TRBD1 (5 bases). From germline, CDR1 is SGHNT and CDR2 YYREEE (reference sequence). The CDR3 length is 17 residues. Deletions cut 0 bases from V and 0 bases from J, with 13 bases between. This CDR3 reads CASSLGGGASSYNEQFF. The CDR3 DNA reads TGTGCCAGCAGCTTGGGGGGTGGGGCCAGCTCCTACAATGAGCAGTTCTTC.

As for this clone: An end of the junction does not agree with germline; a read error may underlie this. The chain links TRBV2 to TRBJ1-6; D is undetermined. CDR3 length: 13 residues. CDR1 is SNHLY, CDR2 FYNNEI, per germline. In DNA form, the CDR3 reads TGTGCCAGCGGAGGCAGCTATAATTCACCCCCCCACTTT. Translated: CASGGSYNSPPHF.